The 14 T cell receptor beta chains below were found in one sample sequenced in a study of T-cell reconstitution after alpha-beta-depleted transplantation in children. Unique molecular identifiers were incorporated during preparation of the TCRbeta library. Each CDR3 protein gets one entry after TCRdb re-called the PCR reads with MiXCR. The repertoire holds approximately 170,000 distinct CDR3 sequences, with around 10% as singletons. The source was PBMCs, collected before TCRalphabeta/CD19-depleted stem cell transplant. The receptors derive from a boy aged 2 to 10 with acute myeloid leukemia, due to receive a stem cell transplant.

In regard to this clonotype: This may come from a read error, since a much larger clone is one base off. The chain's CDR3 is CASTEAMYEGQYEQYV. The CDR3 DNA follows: TGTGCCAGCACTGAAGCGATGTATGAGGGGCAGTACGAGCAGTACGTC. This chain links TRBV6-1 with TRBJ2-7, with D perhaps being TRBD1 or TRBD2 (5 bases each). CDR1 is MNHNS, CDR2 SASEGT, per germline. The CDR3 has 16 amino acids.

This clonotype has a count of ten or more. V and J are TRBV5-1 and TRBJ1-2, with D perhaps TRBD1 (6 bases). The CDR3 covers 16 residues. Trimming cost V 3 bases and J 3 bases, with 18 bases left between them. The V gene's germline CDR1 is SGHRS and CDR2 YFSETQ. As DNA, the CDR3 is TGCGCCAGCAGCTCGGGAGGGGGTCAATTCTACTATGGCTACACCTTC. Translation gives CASSSGGGQFYYGYTF. The full variable domain, rest sourced from reference TRBV5-1 and TRBJ1-2, is KAGVTQTPRYLIKTRGQQVTLSCSPISGHRSVSWYQQTPGQGLQFLFEYFSETQRNKGNFPGRFSGRQFSNSRSEMNVSTLELGDSALYLCASSSGGGQFYYGYTFGSGTRLTVV.

This clonotype was counted many times. The chain uses TRBV27 and TRBJ1-6; D may be TRBD1 (6 bases). V lost 5 bases, J lost 2 bases, and 10 bases lay in between. The CDR3 consists of 15 residues. The germline gives CDR1 MNHEY, CDR2 SMNVEV (reference sequence). CDR3 nucleotides: TGTGCCAGCAGTCCATGGACAGCCTATAATTCACCCCTCCACTTT. It specifies CASSPWTAYNSPLHF.

This clonotype has at least ten counts. The chain combines TRBV12-3 or TRBV12-4 with TRBJ1-2; maybe TRBD1 (6 bases). V gave up 8 bases and J gave up 2 bases, with 12 bases separating them. The CDR3 totals 13 residues. CDR3 protein: CASGYQGNYGYTF. DNA for the CDR3: TGTGCCAGCGGATACCAGGGGAACTATGGCTACACCTTC.

This clonotype was counted many times. The chain couples TRBV12-3 or TRBV12-4 to TRBJ2-3; no clear D gene. This CDR3 region has 12 residues. V was pared by 6 bases and J by 6 bases, with 10 bases between. This CDR3 reads CASRKDWDTQYF. CDR3 nucleotides: TGTGCCAGCAGGAAAGACTGGGATACGCAGTATTTT.

This clonotype was counted many times. The genes are TRBV6-1 and TRBJ2-1; D ambiguous. Trimming shortened V by 1 base and J by 7 bases, and 5 bases separated the two germline ends. CDR3 length: 12 residues. Germline V gene lookup returns CDR1 MNHNS and CDR2 SASEGT. The CDR3 DNA sequence: TGTGCCAGCAGTGAAGACAGAAATGAGCAGTTCTTC. As protein: CASSEDRNEQFF.

About this clonotype: It may be a read error: a sequence one base away is much more abundant. The V and J genes are TRBV10-2 and TRBJ2-5; tentative D call: TRBD2 (5 bases). Germline V gene lookup returns CDR1 WSHSY and CDR2 SAAADI. CDR3 length: 15 residues. The CDR3 DNA reads as TGCGCCAGCAGTCCTCTAAGCACTAGTAAAGAGACCCGGTACTTC. Protein sequence: CASSPLSTSKETRYF.

Many counts were recorded for this clonotype. This chain uses TRBV5-1 with TRBJ2-5; D is undetermined. The germline V gene encodes CDR1 SGHRS and CDR2 YFSETQ. V dropped 0 bases and J dropped 5 bases, with 11 bases sitting between them. This CDR3 has 14 amino acids. CDR3 DNA: TGCGCCAGCAGCTTGGTGGTTAGCAGCGAGACCCAGTACTTC. Protein product: CASSLVVSSETQYF.

The chain combines TRBV5-1 with TRBJ1-1; the D is unclear. The V gene lost 0 bases and the J gene lost 3 bases, with 24 bases spanning the gap. This CDR3 has 19 amino acids. CDR1 SGHRS and CDR2 YFSETQ come from the germline V gene. Here the CDR3 DNA reads TGCGCCAGCAGCTTGGGTGGAGGGCGCGCTAACTATGGCTACACTGAAGCTTTCTTT. This gives the protein CASSLGGGRANYGYTEAFF.

This clonotype occurred many times. V and J are TRBV5-1 and TRBJ2-5; the D gene is possibly TRBD2 (6 bases). Germline-derived CDR1 and CDR2 are SGHRS and YFSETQ. The V gene lost 4 bases and the J gene lost 5 bases, with 18 bases spanning the gap. The CDR3 loop spans 15 amino acids. CDR3 amino acids: CASSKSRPSEETQYF. Written as DNA, the CDR3 is TGCGCCAGCAGCAAAAGTCGGCCTAGCGAGGAGACCCAGTACTTC.

This clonotype was counted many times. V gene TRBV4-1 combines with J gene TRBJ2-5, with D tentatively TRBD1 (6 bases). From germline, CDR1 is MGHRA and CDR2 YSYEKL. V was trimmed by 1 base and J by 0 bases, leaving 15 bases between them. This CDR3 region has 17 residues. As DNA, the CDR3 is TGCGCCAGCAGCCAAGGGGTAGGCGGACAGTACCAAGAGACCCAGTACTTC. It is translated as CASSQGVGGQYQETQYF.

This clonotype was counted at least ten times. V is TRBV20-1 and J is TRBJ2-3; D remains ambiguous. Germline CDR1 reads DFQATT; CDR2 reads SNEGSKA (reference sequence). Trimming removed 6 bases from V and 4 bases from J, with 11 bases in between. There are 12 residues in the CDR3. This CDR3 reads CSAPVRADTQYF. The CDR3 bases are TGCAGTGCCCCTGTACGGGCAGATACGCAGTATTTT.

This clonotype was recorded many times. The chain carries TRBV27 and TRBJ2-6, with D tentatively TRBD2 (7 bases). The CDR3 runs to 19 residues. The germline gives CDR1 MNHEY, CDR2 SMNVEV (reference sequence). V was trimmed by 6 bases and J by 1 base, leaving 22 bases between them. DNA of the CDR3: TGTGCCAGCAGCCATGGGGAGGGGGACATTGAGTCTGGGGCCAACGTCCTGACTTTC. Protein: CASSHGEGDIESGANVLTF.

This clonotype was counted at least ten times. This sequence joins TRBV20-1 and TRBJ1-1, with no clear D. The CDR3 consists of 12 residues. From germline, CDR1 is DFQATT and CDR2 SNEGSKA (reference sequence). Trimming pared 4 bases from V and 6 bases from J, leaving 12 bases between. The CDR3, as DNA: TGCAGTGCTATCGGGCATTCTCCTGAAGCTTTCTTT. Protein: CSAIGHSPEAFF.